This T cell receptor (beta chain) was captured by sequencing in a study of identical twins. Worth noting for this clonotype: Its specificity is not known.

Whole-study findings and limits: Some out-of-frame alpha sequences were shared by twins, and these showed excess low generation probability. The models systematically underestimated how much out-of-frame TCR alpha was shared in monozygotic twins.

The CDR3 runs 16 residues. The junction had 13 bases not matched to a gene; V was cut back by 5 bases and J by 7 bases. The V gene's germline CDR1 is SGHVS and CDR2 FQNEAQ. TCRdb ran MiXCR on the 5' RACE reads and lists one entry per CDR3 protein. The table shows under 900,000 distinct CDR3 sequences, with roughly 20% occurring only once. This sample also appeared in a second study, on T cells expressing NK-cell markers. In that study: Whether expanded NKG2C+ T cell clones were HCMV specific stayed uncertain.

The receptor comes from a woman aged 18-35 years in good health. V and J are TRBV7-8 and TRBJ2-3; TRBD2 matches 9 bases. Sequencing used PBMCs. The CDR3 nucleotides read TGTGCCAGCAGCCCACGCGGGGCGGGGGGGCTTAATACGCAGTATTTT. This gives the protein CASSPRGAGGLNTQYF.